This T cell receptor beta chain is from a study of blood T cell repertoires in COVID-19. This CDR3 spans 15 amino acids. Germline V gene data show CDR1 as LNHDA and CDR2 as SQIVND (reference sequence). Trimming at V came to 9 bases and at J to 4 bases, leaving 10 bases not matched to a gene. Assay: immunoSEQ multiplex PCR; the TCRdb copy retains only in-frame clones and omits some. Of about 170,000 clones listed, about 85% were seen once; the top ten hold around 7%. The clonotype originates from a man older than 75 with COVID-19, enrolled during active disease. The sample comprised peripheral blood. This chain joins TRBV19 and TRBJ2-1; 9 nucleotides match TRBD2. DNA of the CDR3: TGTGCCAGGTCTCGTGGCGGGGGGGCATACAATGAGCAGTTCTTC. It encodes CARSRGGGAYNEQFF.